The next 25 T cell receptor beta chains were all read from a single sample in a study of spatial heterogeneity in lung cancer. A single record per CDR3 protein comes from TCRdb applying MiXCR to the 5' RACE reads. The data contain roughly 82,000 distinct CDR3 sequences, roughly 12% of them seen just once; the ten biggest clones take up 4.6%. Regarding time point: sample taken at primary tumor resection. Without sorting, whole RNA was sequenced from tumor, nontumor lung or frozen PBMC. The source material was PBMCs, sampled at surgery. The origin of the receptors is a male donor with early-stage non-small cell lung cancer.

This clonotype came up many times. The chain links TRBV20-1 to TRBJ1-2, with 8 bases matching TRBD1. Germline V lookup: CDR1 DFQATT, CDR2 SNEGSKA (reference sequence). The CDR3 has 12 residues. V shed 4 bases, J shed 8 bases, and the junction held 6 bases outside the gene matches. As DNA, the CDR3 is TGCAGTGCTAACGCCCGGACAGGGGGCTACACCTTC. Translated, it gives CSANARTGGYTF.

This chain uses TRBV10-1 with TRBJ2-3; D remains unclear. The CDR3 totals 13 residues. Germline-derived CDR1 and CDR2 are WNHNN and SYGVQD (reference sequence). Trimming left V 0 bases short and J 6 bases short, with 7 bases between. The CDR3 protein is CASSESNGDTQYF. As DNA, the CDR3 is TGCGCCAGCAGTGAGTCGAATGGGGATACGCAGTATTTT.

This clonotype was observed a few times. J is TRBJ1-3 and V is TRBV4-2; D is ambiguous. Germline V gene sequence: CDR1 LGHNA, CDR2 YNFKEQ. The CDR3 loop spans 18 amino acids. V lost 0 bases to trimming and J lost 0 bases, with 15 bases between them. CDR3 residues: CASSQDVAGLTSGNTIYF. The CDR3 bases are TGTGCCAGCAGCCAAGATGTAGCAGGACTCACCTCTGGAAACACCATATATTTT.

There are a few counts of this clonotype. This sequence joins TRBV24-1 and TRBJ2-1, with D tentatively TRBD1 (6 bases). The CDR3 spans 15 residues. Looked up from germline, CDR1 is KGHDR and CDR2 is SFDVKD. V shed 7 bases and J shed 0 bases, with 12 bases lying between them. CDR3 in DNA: TGTGCCACCAGCGAAGGGGGAGCCTCCTACAATGAGCAGTTCTTC. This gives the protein CATSEGGASYNEQFF.

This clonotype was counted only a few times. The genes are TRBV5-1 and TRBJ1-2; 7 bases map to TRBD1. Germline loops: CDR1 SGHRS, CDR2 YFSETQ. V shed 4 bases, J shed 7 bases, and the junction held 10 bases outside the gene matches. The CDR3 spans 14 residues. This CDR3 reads CASSQSRQGFGYTF. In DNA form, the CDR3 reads TGCGCCAGCAGCCAATCCCGACAGGGATTTGGCTACACCTTC.

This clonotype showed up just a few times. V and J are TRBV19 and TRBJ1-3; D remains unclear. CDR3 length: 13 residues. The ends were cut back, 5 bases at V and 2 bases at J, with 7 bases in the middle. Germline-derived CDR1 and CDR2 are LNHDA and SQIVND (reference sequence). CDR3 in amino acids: CASSAPPGNTIYF. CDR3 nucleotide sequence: TGTGCCAGTAGTGCTCCTCCTGGAAACACCATATATTTT.

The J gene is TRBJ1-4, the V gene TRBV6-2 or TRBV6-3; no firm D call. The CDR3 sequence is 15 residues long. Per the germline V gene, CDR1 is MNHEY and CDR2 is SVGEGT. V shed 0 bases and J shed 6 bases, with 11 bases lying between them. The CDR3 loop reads CASSYSEGWDEKLFF. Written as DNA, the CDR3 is TGTGCCAGCAGTTACTCCGAGGGATGGGATGAAAAACTGTTTTTT.

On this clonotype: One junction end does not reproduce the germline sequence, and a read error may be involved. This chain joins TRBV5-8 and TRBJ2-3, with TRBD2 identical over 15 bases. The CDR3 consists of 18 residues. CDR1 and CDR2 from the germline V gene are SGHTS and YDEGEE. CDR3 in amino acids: CASGFGGLAGGSTDTQYF. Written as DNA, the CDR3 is TGTGCCAGCGGCTTCGGTGGACTAGCGGGGGGGAGCACAGATACGCAGTATTTT.

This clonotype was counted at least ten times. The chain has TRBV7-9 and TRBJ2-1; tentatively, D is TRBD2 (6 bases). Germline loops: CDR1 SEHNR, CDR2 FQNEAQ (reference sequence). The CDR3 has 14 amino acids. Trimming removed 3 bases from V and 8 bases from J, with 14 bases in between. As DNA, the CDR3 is TGTGCCAGCAGCTTGGGACTGGGGTCATATGAGCAGTTCTTC. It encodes CASSLGLGSYEQFF.

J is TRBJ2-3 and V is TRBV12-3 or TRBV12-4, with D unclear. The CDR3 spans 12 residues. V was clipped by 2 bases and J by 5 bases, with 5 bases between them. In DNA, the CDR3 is TGTGCCAGCAGTTTAAGGGTAGATACGCAGTATTTT. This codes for CASSLRVDTQYF.

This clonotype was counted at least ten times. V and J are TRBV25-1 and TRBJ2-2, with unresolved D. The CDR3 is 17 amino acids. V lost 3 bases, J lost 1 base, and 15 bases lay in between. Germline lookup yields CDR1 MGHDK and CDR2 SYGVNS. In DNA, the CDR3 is TGTGCCAGCAGTGAGATGGCCGCCCAATTGAACACCGGGGAGCTGTTTTTT. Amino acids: CASSEMAAQLNTGELFF.

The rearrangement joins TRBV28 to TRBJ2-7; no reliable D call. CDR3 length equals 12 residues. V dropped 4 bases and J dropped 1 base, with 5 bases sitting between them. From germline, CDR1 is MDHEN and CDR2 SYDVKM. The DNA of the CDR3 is TGTGCCAGCAGTTGGGGATCCTACGAGCAGTACTTC. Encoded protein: CASSWGSYEQYF.

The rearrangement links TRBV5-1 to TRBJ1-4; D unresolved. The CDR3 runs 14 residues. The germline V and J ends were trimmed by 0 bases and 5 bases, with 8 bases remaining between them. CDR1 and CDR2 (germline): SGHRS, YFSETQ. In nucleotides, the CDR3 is TGCGCCAGCAGCTTGGCAAACTCCAATGAAAAACTGTTTTTT. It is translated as CASSLANSNEKLFF.

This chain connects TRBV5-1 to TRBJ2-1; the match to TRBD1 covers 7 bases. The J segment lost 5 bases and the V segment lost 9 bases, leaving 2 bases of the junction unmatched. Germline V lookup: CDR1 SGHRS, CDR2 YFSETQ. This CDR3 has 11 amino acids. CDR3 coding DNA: TGCGCCACCACAGGGGACAATGAGCAGTTCTTC. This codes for CATTGDNEQFF. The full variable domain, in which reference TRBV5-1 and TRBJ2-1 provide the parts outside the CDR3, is KAGVTQTPRYLIKTRGQQVTLSCSPISGHRSVSWYQQTPGQGLQFLFEYFSETQRNKGNFPGRFSGRQFSNSRSEMNVSTLELGDSALYLCATTGDNEQFFGPGTRLTVL.

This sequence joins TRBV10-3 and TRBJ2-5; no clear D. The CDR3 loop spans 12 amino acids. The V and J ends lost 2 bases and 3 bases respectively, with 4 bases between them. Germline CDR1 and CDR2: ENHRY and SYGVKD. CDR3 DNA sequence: TGTGCCATCAGTGAGACCGAAGAGACCCAGTACTTC. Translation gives CAISETEETQYF.

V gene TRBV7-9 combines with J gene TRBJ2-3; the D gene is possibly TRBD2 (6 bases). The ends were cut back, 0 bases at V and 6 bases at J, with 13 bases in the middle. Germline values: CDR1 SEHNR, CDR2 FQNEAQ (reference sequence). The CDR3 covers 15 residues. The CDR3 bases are TGTGCCAGCAGCTTAGCGGTAACGGGAGCGGATACGCAGTATTTT. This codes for CASSLAVTGADTQYF.

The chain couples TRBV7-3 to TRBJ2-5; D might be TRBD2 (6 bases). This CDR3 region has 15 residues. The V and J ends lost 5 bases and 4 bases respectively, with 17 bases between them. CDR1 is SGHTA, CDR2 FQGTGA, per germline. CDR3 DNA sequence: TGTGCCAGCAGCCGCTCACCCGGAGGGCGAGAGACCCAGTACTTC. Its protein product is CASSRSPGGRETQYF. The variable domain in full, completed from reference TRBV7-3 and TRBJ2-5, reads GAGVSQTPSNKVTEKGKYVELRCDPISGHTALYWYRQSLGQGPEFLIYFQGTGAADDSGLPNDRFFAVRPEGSVSTLKIQRTERGDSAVYLCASSRSPGGRETQYFGPGTRLLVL.

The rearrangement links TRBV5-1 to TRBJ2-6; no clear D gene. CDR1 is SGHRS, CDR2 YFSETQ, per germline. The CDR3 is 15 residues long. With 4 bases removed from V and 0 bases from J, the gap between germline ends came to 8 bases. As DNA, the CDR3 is TGCGCCAGCAGCGGAACAGTCTCTGGGGCCAACGTCCTGACTTTC. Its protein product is CASSGTVSGANVLTF.

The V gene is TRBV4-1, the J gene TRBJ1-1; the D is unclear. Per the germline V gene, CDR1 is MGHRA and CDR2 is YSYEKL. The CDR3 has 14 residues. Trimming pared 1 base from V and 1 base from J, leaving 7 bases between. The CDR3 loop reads CASSQVSRNTEAFF. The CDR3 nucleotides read TGCGCCAGCAGCCAAGTTTCAAGGAACACTGAAGCTTTCTTT.

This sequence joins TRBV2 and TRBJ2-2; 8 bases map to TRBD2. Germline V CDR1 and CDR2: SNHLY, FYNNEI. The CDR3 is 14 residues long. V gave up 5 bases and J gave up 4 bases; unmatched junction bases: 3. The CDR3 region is CASSTGRGTGELFF. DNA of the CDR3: TGTGCCAGCAGTACCGGGAGGGGCACCGGGGAGCTGTTTTTT.

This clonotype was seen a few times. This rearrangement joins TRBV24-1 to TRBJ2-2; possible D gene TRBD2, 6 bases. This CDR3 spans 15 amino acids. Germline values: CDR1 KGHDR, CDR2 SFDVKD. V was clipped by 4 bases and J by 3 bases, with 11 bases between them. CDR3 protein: CATSDSGTYTGELFF. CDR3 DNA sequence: TGTGCCACCAGTGACTCGGGGACTTACACCGGGGAGCTGTTTTTT.

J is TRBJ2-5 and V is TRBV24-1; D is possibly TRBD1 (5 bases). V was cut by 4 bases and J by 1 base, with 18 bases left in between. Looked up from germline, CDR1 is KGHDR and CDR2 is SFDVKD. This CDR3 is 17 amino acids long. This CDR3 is CATSDPKLQAIQETQYF. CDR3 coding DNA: TGTGCCACCAGTGACCCTAAGTTACAGGCCATCCAAGAGACCCAGTACTTC.

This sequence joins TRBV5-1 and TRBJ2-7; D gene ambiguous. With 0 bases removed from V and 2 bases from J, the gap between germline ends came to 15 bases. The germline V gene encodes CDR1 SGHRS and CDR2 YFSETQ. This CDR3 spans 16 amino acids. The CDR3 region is CASSLAVTPGPYEQYF. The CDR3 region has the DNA TGCGCCAGCAGCTTGGCCGTGACCCCTGGCCCCTACGAGCAGTACTTC.

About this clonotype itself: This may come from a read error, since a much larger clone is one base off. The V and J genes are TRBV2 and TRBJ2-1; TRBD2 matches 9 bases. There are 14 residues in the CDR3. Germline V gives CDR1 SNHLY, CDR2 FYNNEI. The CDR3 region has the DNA TGTGCCAGCTGCGGGGGGGTCTCCTACTATGAGCAGTTCTTC. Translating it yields CASCGGVSYYEQFF.

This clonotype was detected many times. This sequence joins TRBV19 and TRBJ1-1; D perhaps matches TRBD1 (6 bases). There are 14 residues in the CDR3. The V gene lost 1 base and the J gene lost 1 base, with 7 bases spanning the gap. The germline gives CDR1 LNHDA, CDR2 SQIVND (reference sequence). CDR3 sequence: CASSIATGNTEAFF. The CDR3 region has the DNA TGTGCCAGTAGTATAGCGACAGGGAACACTGAAGCTTTCTTT.